The rows below give T cell receptor beta chains drawn from one sample of a study of shared T cell receptors in the human thymus. Data came from immunoSEQ multiplex PCR; TCRdb stores just in-frame clones and leaves some out. This sample has hundreds of thousands of clones; 87% occur once, and the top ten carry roughly 0.0089%. The same data also went into a second study, on human thymus T cells.

The source material was thymocytes. Receptors were obtained from a boy in the first two years of life with a congenital heart defect. CDR3s include the opening cysteine and the closing phenylalanine or tryptophan. A D gene is named only where the DNA matches it firmly. Size is stated for part of the rows, as once, few or many counts, or as a class when the clone is expanded.

V: TRBV2; D: TRBD2; J: TRBJ2-2; size: -; CDR3: CASSITFSGGNTGELFF; DNA: TGTGCCAGCAGTATCACGTTCAGCGGGGGGAACACCGGGGAGCTGTTTTTT
V: TRBV2; D: -; J: TRBJ1-1; size: -; CDR3: CASSEASDRMNTEAFF; DNA: TGTGCCAGCAGTGAAGCGTCAGACAGGATGAACACTGAAGCTTTCTTT
V: TRBV18; D: -; J: TRBJ1-2; size: -; CDR3: CASSPIGVNGYTF; DNA: TGTGCCAGCTCACCAATAGGGGTCAACGGCTACACCTTC
V: TRBV6-5; D: -; J: TRBJ1-2; size: once; CDR3: CASSAGDHSGYPF; DNA: TGTGCCAGCAGCGCAGGGGATCATTCCGGCTACCCCTTC
V: TRBV19; D: -; J: TRBJ2-1; size: -; CDR3: CASSMPQNNEQFF; DNA: TGTGCCAGTAGTATGCCCCAGAACAATGAGCAGTTCTTC
V: TRBV11-2; D: -; J: TRBJ1-1; size: -; CDR3: CASSPSIPGGIARSEAFF; DNA: TGTGCCAGCAGCCCGTCCATTCCGGGAGGTATCGCCAGGTCTGAAGCTTTCTTT
V: TRBV6-1; D: -; J: TRBJ2-4; size: -; CDR3: CASSEWGGEVKNIQYF; DNA: TGTGCCAGCAGCGAATGGGGGGGCGAGGTCAAAAACATTCAGTACTTC
V: TRBV28; D: -; J: TRBJ2-7; size: few; CDR3: CASSEHWAGIQYEQYF; DNA: TGTGCCAGCAGTGAACACTGGGCGGGGATTCAATACGAGCAGTACTTC
V: TRBV4-2; D: -; J: TRBJ2-6; size: -; CDR3: CASSRQESGANVLTF; DNA: TGTGCCAGCAGCCGCCAGGAATCTGGGGCCAACGTCCTGACTTTC
V: TRBV5-1; D: -; J: TRBJ2-3; size: -; CDR3: CASSFVFGGPSDTQYF; DNA: TGCGCCAGCAGCTTTGTGTTCGGGGGGCCGTCAGATACGCAGTATTTT
V: TRBV30; D: -; J: TRBJ2-5; size: -; CDR3: CAWKRKGRQKETQYF; DNA: TGTGCCTGGAAGCGTAAGGGGCGACAGAAAGAGACCCAGTACTTC
V: TRBV4-1; D: TRBD1; J: TRBJ1-1; size: -; CDR3: CASSTRQGDTEAFF; DNA: TGCGCCAGCAGCACAAGACAGGGGGATACTGAAGCTTTCTTT
V: TRBV7-9; D: -; J: TRBJ2-1; size: few; CDR3: CASSLAMAGAYNEQFF; DNA: TGTGCCAGCAGCTTAGCAATGGCGGGTGCCTACAATGAGCAGTTCTTC
V: TRBV9; D: TRBD1; J: TRBJ1-2; size: -; CDR3: CASSGGGGTGRSYGYTF; DNA: TGTGCCAGCAGCGGTGGCGGCGGGACAGGGAGATCCTATGGCTACACCTTC
V: TRBV9; D: -; J: TRBJ2-7; size: -; CDR3: CASSVSQVPLEQYF; DNA: TGTGCCAGCAGCGTATCACAGGTCCCCCTCGAGCAGTACTTC
V: TRBV27; D: TRBD2; J: TRBJ2-5; size: -; CDR3: CASSLSSGAGAETQYF; DNA: TGTGCCAGCAGTTTGTCTAGCGGGGCCGGGGCGGAGACCCAGTACTTC
V: TRBV5-1; D: TRBD1; J: TRBJ1-6; size: -; CDR3: CASSLGDSNSPLHF; DNA: TGCGCCAGCAGCTTGGGGGACAGTAATTCCCCCCTCCACTTT
V: TRBV19; D: -; J: TRBJ2-4; size: few; CDR3: CASLNRAKNIQYF; DNA: TGTGCCAGTTTGAACAGGGCCAAAAACATTCAGTACTTC
V: TRBV5-4; D: TRBD2; J: TRBJ2-7; size: once; CDR3: CASSLGTLAGVGEQYF; DNA: TGTGCCAGCAGCTTGGGTACCCTAGCGGGGGTGGGCGAGCAGTACTTC
V: TRBV14; D: TRBD2; J: TRBJ2-7; size: once; CDR3: CASSLQGLASRSYEQYF; DNA: TGTGCCAGCAGCCTCCAGGGACTAGCGTCGAGGTCCTACGAGCAGTACTTC
V: TRBV5-1; D: TRBD2; J: TRBJ2-3; size: -; CDR3: CASSPARDGSGATDTQYF; DNA: TGCGCCAGCAGCCCCGCCCGAGACGGTAGCGGGGCTACAGATACGCAGTATTTT
V: TRBV6-1; D: -; J: TRBJ1-1; size: -; CDR3: CASTFTGWGTEAFF; DNA: TGTGCCAGCACCTTTACAGGGTGGGGCACTGAAGCTTTCTTT
V: TRBV4-3; D: TRBD1; J: TRBJ1-4; size: few; CDR3: CASSPATGTGGEKLFF; DNA: TGCGCCAGCAGCCCAGCCACCGGGACAGGGGGAGAAAAACTGTTTTTT
V: TRBV5-1; D: -; J: TRBJ1-4; size: -; CDR3: CASSEGGINEKLFF; DNA: TGCGCCAGCAGCGAGGGGGGGATTAATGAAAAACTGTTTTTT
V: TRBV11-2; D: TRBD1; J: TRBJ1-1; size: -; CDR3: CASSSTGGTAKAFF; DNA: TGTGCCAGCAGCTCCACTGGCGGGACAGCAAAAGCTTTCTTT
V: TRBV5-1; D: -; J: TRBJ2-3; size: -; CDR3: CASSPTSNRDTDTQYF; DNA: TGCGCCAGCAGCCCGACTAGTAATCGGGACACAGATACGCAGTATTTT
V: TRBV4-3; D: -; J: TRBJ2-1; size: -; CDR3: CASSQDRTSPNSYNEQFF; DNA: TGCGCCAGCAGCCAAGATAGAACTAGCCCAAACTCCTACAATGAGCAGTTCTTC
V: TRBV18; D: -; J: TRBJ2-7; size: -; CDR3: CASSPIRVSGVRINEQYF; DNA: TGTGCCAGCTCACCGATCAGGGTTAGTGGGGTACGAATTAACGAGCAGTACTTC
V: TRBV6-5; D: TRBD1; J: TRBJ2-7; size: -; CDR3: CASSLDRGREQYF; DNA: TGTGCCAGCAGCCTCGACAGGGGGAGAGAGCAGTACTTC
V: TRBV5-4; D: -; J: TRBJ1-2; size: -; CDR3: CASSLAGRVIDGYTF; DNA: TGTGCCAGCAGCTTGGCGGGCAGGGTTATAGATGGCTACACCTTC
V: TRBV19; D: -; J: TRBJ2-3; size: -; CDR3: CASSISIDTQYF; DNA: TGTGCCAGTAGTATCAGTATAGATACGCAGTATTTT
V: TRBV28; D: TRBD2; J: TRBJ2-5; size: -; CDR3: CASSFPTSGRETQYF; DNA: TGTGCCAGCAGTTTCCCGACTAGCGGGAGGGAGACCCAGTACTTC
V: TRBV14; D: -; J: TRBJ2-1; size: -; CDR3: CASSQQLWQVRSSSYNEQFF; DNA: TGTGCCAGCAGCCAACAGCTTTGGCAGGTGCGCTCGAGCTCCTACAATGAGCAGTTCTTC
V: TRBV5-6; D: TRBD1; J: TRBJ2-6; size: -; CDR3: CASSLEVGQGLSGANVLTF; DNA: TGTGCCAGCAGCCTGGAAGTGGGACAGGGGCTATCTGGGGCCAACGTCCTGACTTTC
V: TRBV28; D: TRBD2; J: TRBJ2-2; size: -; CDR3: CASSFRTRRPGELFF; DNA: TGTGCCAGCAGTTTTAGGACTAGGAGACCCGGGGAGCTGTTTTTT
V: TRBV5-6; D: -; J: TRBJ1-4; size: -; CDR3: CAWGGAGEKLFF; DNA: TGTGCCTGGGGCGGGGCGGGTGAAAAACTGTTTTTT
V: TRBV11-1; D: -; J: TRBJ2-7; size: -; CDR3: CASRQSPGDNSYEQYF; DNA: TGTGCCAGCAGACAATCTCCAGGGGACAACTCCTACGAGCAGTACTTC
V: TRBV18; D: TRBD2; J: TRBJ2-5; size: -; CDR3: CASSPKSRGSATQYF; DNA: TGTGCCAGCTCACCAAAGTCGCGGGGGAGTGCGACCCAGTACTTC
V: TRBV18; D: -; J: TRBJ2-7; size: -; CDR3: CASSISRDSYEQYF; DNA: TGTGCCAGCTCAATTTCACGGGACTCCTACGAGCAGTACTTC
V: TRBV15; D: -; J: TRBJ1-4; size: -; CDR3: CATSRRTLATNEKLFF; DNA: TGTGCCACCAGCAGACGGACACTTGCAACTAATGAAAAACTGTTTTTT
V: TRBV7-9; D: -; J: TRBJ1-3; size: -; CDR3: CASSRNSGNTIYF; DNA: TGTGCCAGCAGCCGCAACAGTGGAAACACCATATATTTT
V: TRBV5-8; D: -; J: TRBJ2-2; size: -; CDR3: CASSLDRRQPTGELFF; DNA: TGTGCCAGCAGCTTGGATCGGCGACAGCCCACCGGGGAGCTGTTTTTT
V: TRBV27; D: -; J: TRBJ2-7; size: -; CDR3: CASRKQGYEQYF; DNA: TGTGCCAGCAGAAAACAGGGTTACGAGCAGTACTTC
V: TRBV15; D: TRBD2; J: TRBJ2-1; size: -; CDR3: CATSRLGGGEQFF; DNA: TGTGCCACCAGCAGACTCGGGGGGGGTGAGCAGTTCTTC
V: TRBV6-1; D: -; J: TRBJ2-1; size: -; CDR3: CAIQGRGNNEQFF; DNA: TGTGCCATACAGGGACGGGGAAACAATGAGCAGTTCTTC
V: TRBV11-2; D: -; J: TRBJ2-5; size: few; CDR3: CARDPGETQYF; DNA: TGTGCCAGGGACCCGGGGGAGACCCAGTACTTC
V: TRBV15; D: TRBD2; J: TRBJ2-7; size: -; CDR3: CATSREVGGGANEQYF; DNA: TGTGCCACCAGCAGAGAAGTCGGCGGGGGGGCAAATGAGCAGTACTTC
V: TRBV6-1; D: TRBD1; J: TRBJ1-2; size: -; CDR3: CASSEFEDRIDGYTF; DNA: TGTGCCAGCAGTGAATTCGAGGACAGGATAGATGGCTACACCTTC
V: TRBV10-3; D: -; J: TRBJ2-2; size: -; CDR3: CAIHPGFPGELFF; DNA: TGTGCCATCCACCCAGGGTTCCCCGGGGAGCTGTTTTTT
V: TRBV7-8; D: -; J: TRBJ2-3; size: few; CDR3: CASSLTLGTDTQYF; DNA: TGTGCCAGCAGTTTGACACTAGGCACAGATACGCAGTATTTT
V: TRBV27; D: TRBD2; J: TRBJ2-7; size: once; CDR3: CASSLSASGYEQYF; DNA: TGTGCCAGCAGTTTATCGGCTAGCGGCTACGAGCAGTACTTC
V: TRBV27; D: TRBD1; J: TRBJ2-7; size: -; CDR3: CASRRTGGATQYF; DNA: TGTGCCAGCAGGCGGACAGGGGGCGCAACGCAGTACTTC
V: TRBV6-1; D: -; J: TRBJ2-6; size: -; CDR3: CASSELGSRDTSGANVLTF; DNA: TGTGCCAGCAGTGAACTCGGCAGCAGGGATACCTCTGGGGCCAACGTCCTGACTTTC
V: TRBV11-2; D: -; J: TRBJ2-7; size: -; CDR3: CASSLEEAYEQYF; DNA: TGTGCCAGCAGCTTAGAAGAGGCCTACGAGCAGTACTTC
V: TRBV4-3; D: TRBD2; J: TRBJ2-1; size: -; CDR3: CASSQASGSFNEQFF; DNA: TGCGCCAGCAGCCAAGCTAGCGGGAGTTTTAATGAGCAGTTCTTC
V: TRBV5-4; D: TRBD1; J: TRBJ1-1; size: -; CDR3: CASSRRGQKVNTEAFF; DNA: TGTGCCAGCAGCCGCAGGGGGCAAAAAGTGAACACTGAAGCTTTCTTT
V: TRBV19; D: -; J: TRBJ2-5; size: -; CDR3: CASSIKDGGQETQYF; DNA: TGTGCCAGTAGTATTAAGGACGGGGGCCAAGAGACCCAGTACTTC
V: TRBV6-6; D: -; J: TRBJ1-5; size: -; CDR3: CASSRAGESNQPQHF; DNA: TGTGCCAGCAGTCGGGCAGGGGAGAGCAATCAGCCCCAGCATTTT
V: TRBV5-1; D: TRBD1; J: TRBJ2-3; size: -; CDR3: CASSHGQGSDTQYF; DNA: TGCGCCAGCAGCCATGGACAGGGGTCAGATACGCAGTATTTT